The clone carrying this T cell receptor beta chain has a single count. Its antigen is as yet unknown. The V gene's germline CDR1 is GTSNPN and CDR2 SVGIG (reference sequence). Trimming removed 0 bases at V and 13 bases at J, with 10 bases between. This CDR3 contains 12 residues. Sequencing used immunoSEQ multiplex PCR; TCRdb keeps in-frame clones, though not all of them. The table lists roughly 110,000 clones, around 90% of them singletons. This entry comes from a study of T cell responses to AZD1222 COVID-19 vaccine. Study-wide results and caveats: Repertoires were obtained solely post-peak T cell response. The donor group comprised mostly white British people and more females; the analysis possibly underestimated clonal diversity.

This sequence originates from an adult who received the AZD1222 COVID-19 vaccine. The V and J genes are TRBV30 and TRBJ1-6; the D is unclear. The sequenced sample was peripheral blood, obtained 28 days after the second AZD1222 dose. Here the CDR3 DNA reads TGTGCCTGGAGTGTACTGGACGGGCCCCTCCACTTT. It specifies CAWSVLDGPLHF.